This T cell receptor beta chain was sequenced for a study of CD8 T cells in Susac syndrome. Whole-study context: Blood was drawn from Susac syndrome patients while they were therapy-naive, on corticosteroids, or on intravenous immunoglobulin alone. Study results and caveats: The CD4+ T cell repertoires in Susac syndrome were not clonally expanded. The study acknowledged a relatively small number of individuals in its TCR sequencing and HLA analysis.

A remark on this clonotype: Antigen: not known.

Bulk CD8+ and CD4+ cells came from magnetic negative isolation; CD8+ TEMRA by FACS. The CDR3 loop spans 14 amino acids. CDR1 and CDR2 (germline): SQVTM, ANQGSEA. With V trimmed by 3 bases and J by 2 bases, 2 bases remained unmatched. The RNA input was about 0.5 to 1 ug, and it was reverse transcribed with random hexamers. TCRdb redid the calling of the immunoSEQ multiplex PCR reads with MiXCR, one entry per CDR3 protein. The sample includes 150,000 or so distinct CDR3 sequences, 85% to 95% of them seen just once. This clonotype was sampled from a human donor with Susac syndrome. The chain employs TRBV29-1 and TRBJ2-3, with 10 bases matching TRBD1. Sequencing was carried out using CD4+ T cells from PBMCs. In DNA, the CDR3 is TGCAGCGTTGAGGACAGGGGGACCACAGATACGCAGTATTTT. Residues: CSVEDRGTTDTQYF.